This T cell receptor (beta chain) appears in the sequencing data of a study of blood T cell repertoires in COVID-19. Study context: Both acute and convalescent COVID-19 samples were obtained from the United States, Italy and Spain. In each case, the material was cDNA or gDNA derived from T cells, B-cell-depleted T cells, or PBMCs.

This CDR3 contains 15 residues. Trimming removed 0 bases from V and 3 bases from J, with 11 bases in between. Germline CDR1 and CDR2: SGHRS and YFSETQ. In the original analysis: Amplification with reference gene primers provided the estimates of nucleated cell counts. Sequencing used immunoSEQ multiplex PCR; TCRdb keeps in-frame clones, though not all of them. V, J and clone size were drawn from that table, and D and trimming were deduced from the DNA. The sample records roughly 150,000 clones, 81% being singletons. As regards this clone: The same CDR3 can be traced to other DNA sequences in this sample.

The sequenced sample was peripheral blood. This sequence was found in a man in his sixties with active or convalescent COVID-19. This chain links TRBV5-1 with TRBJ2-3; TRBD2 is a possible D gene (6 bases). CDR3 DNA: TGCGCCAGCAGCTTGGGAGGGAGGTCAACAGATACGCAGTATTTT. Its translation: CASSLGGRSTDTQYF.